These 10 T cell receptor beta chains came from one sample sequenced in a study of siplizumab effects on memory and regulatory T cells. Some clones are missing from TCRdb's copy, which holds only in-frame ones; the method was immunoSEQ multiplex PCR. In the table there are some 100,000 clones, over 95% of which are singletons. Sequenced input: naive CD4+ T cells sorted from blood. All receptors come from a human donor in good health.

V is TRBV5-1 and J is TRBJ1-5, with no clear D. From germline, CDR1 is SGHRS and CDR2 YFSETQ. V lost 0 bases, J lost 7 bases, and 8 bases lay in between. The CDR3 runs 13 residues. The CDR3 sequence is CASSLERGQPQHF. The CDR3 nucleotides are TGCGCCAGCAGCTTGGAGAGAGGACAGCCCCAGCATTTT.

This clone was observed a handful of times. This chain links TRBV28 with TRBJ1-1; D is undetermined. The CDR3 is 12 amino acids. With 0 bases removed from V and 1 base from J, the gap between germline ends came to 0 bases. CDR1 MDHEN and CDR2 SYDVKM come from the germline V gene. The CDR3 loop reads CASSLWNTEAFF. CDR3 DNA sequence: TGTGCCAGCAGTTTATGGAACACTGAAGCTTTCTTT.

The rearrangement uses TRBV6-1 and TRBJ1-2, with 7 bases aligning to TRBD1. This CDR3 has 12 amino acids. Looked up from germline, CDR1 is MNHNS and CDR2 is SASEGT. Trimming removed 5 bases from V and 5 bases from J; junction bases left unmatched: 2. For the CDR3, the DNA is TGTGCCAGCAGTCTACAGGGGTATGGCTACACCTTC. Its translation: CASSLQGYGYTF.

The J gene is TRBJ1-6, the V gene TRBV6-7; maybe TRBD1 (6 bases). TRBV6-7 carries the ORF label, with uncertain function. Trimming cost V 6 bases and J 9 bases, with 21 bases left between them. CDR3 length: 16 amino acids. CDR3 loop: CASSPNLDSRFSPLHF. CDR3 DNA: TGTGCCAGCAGCCCCAACTTGGACAGTCGCTTTTCACCCCTCCACTTT.

This rearrangement joins TRBV19 to TRBJ2-7, with D unresolved. Trimming stripped 4 bases from V and 2 bases from J, with 18 bases between. Per germline, CDR1 LNHDA and CDR2 SQIVND (reference sequence). This CDR3 has 16 residues. In DNA form, the CDR3 reads TGTGCCAGTAGTAAGAGGAGCACTCATGAGACCTACGAGCAGTACTTC. This translates into CASSKRSTHETYEQYF.

The chain couples TRBV30 to TRBJ2-7; 9 bases are shared with TRBD1. There are 14 residues in the CDR3. Trimming cost V 0 bases and J 5 bases; bases outside gene matches: 5. Looked up from germline, CDR1 is GTSNPN and CDR2 is SVGIG (reference sequence). The CDR3, as DNA: TGTGCCTGGAGTGTATTACAGGGGGCCCACGAGCAGTACTTC. Its translation is CAWSVLQGAHEQYF. Drawing the rest from reference TRBV30 and TRBJ2-7, the complete variable domain is SQTIHQWPATLVQPVGSPLSLECTVEGTSNPNLYWYRQAAGRGLQLLFYSVGIGQISSEVPQNLSASRPQDRQFILSSKKLLLSDSGFYLCAWSVLQGAHEQYFGPGTRLTVT.

V usage is TRBV9 and J usage is TRBJ2-6; D ambiguous. The CDR3 is 15 residues long. V lost 0 bases to trimming and J lost 1 base, with 5 bases between them. Germline-derived CDR1 and CDR2 are SGDLS and YYNGEE. The CDR3 is CASSVGLSGANVLTF. The CDR3 DNA reads TGTGCCAGCAGCGTAGGCCTATCTGGGGCCAACGTCCTGACTTTC.

The chain recombines TRBV5-1 with TRBJ2-3; TRBD2 matches at 10 bases. The CDR3 loop spans 17 amino acids. Germline V gene sequence: CDR1 SGHRS, CDR2 YFSETQ. The junction had 6 bases not matched to a gene; V was cut back by 0 bases and J by 2 bases. The CDR3 DNA reads as TGCGCCAGCAGCTTGGGAGGGCTAGCGGGGGACACAGATACGCAGTATTTT. Residues: CASSLGGLAGDTDTQYF.

J is TRBJ1-4 and V is TRBV27, with D perhaps TRBD1 (5 bases). The CDR3 totals 17 residues. Germline CDR1 is MNHEY and CDR2 is SMNVEV (reference sequence). The V end was cut by 6 bases, the J end by 0 bases, with 17 bases between. The CDR3 spells CASRRYGTVATNEKLFF. CDR3 in DNA: TGTGCCAGCAGACGATATGGGACCGTTGCAACTAATGAAAAACTGTTTTTT. Variable domain in full (rest from reference TRBV27 and TRBJ1-4): EAQVTQNPRYLITVTGKKLTVTCSQNMNHEYMSWYRQDPGLGLRQIYYSMNVEVTDKGDVPEGYKVSRKEKRNFPLILESPSPNQTSLYFCASRRYGTVATNEKLFFGSGTQLSVL.

The gene calls are TRBV28 and TRBJ1-4; 9 bases map to TRBD1. Germline V lookup: CDR1 MDHEN, CDR2 SYDVKM. The CDR3 extends over 16 amino acids. V shed 1 base, J shed 7 bases, and the junction held 7 bases outside the gene matches. The DNA of the CDR3 is TGTGCCAGCAGTTTATACCGGGACAGGGTTTCTGAAAAACTGTTTTTT. Translation: CASSLYRDRVSEKLFF.